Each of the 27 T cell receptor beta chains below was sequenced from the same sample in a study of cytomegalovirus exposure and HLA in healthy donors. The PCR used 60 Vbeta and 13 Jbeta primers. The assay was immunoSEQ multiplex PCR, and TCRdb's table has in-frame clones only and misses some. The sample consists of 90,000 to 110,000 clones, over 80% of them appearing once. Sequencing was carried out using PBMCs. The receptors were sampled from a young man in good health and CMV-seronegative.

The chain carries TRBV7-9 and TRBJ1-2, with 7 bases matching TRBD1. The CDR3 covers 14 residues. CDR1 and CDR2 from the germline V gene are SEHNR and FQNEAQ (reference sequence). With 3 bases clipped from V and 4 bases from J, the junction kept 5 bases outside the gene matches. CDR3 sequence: CASSFGDSPYGYTF. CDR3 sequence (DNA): TGTGCCAGCAGCTTTGGGGACAGCCCCTATGGCTACACCTTC. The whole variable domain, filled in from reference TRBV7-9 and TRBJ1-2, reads DTGVSQNPRHKITKRGQNVTFRCDPISEHNRLYWYRQTLGQGPEFLTYFQNEAQLEKSRLLSDRFSAERPKGSFSTLEIQRTEQGDSAMYLCASSFGDSPYGYTFGSGTRLTVV.

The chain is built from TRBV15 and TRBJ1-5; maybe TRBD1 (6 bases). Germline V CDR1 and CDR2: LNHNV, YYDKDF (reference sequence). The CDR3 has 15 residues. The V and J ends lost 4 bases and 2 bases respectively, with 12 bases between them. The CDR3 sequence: CATSTRQVGNQPQHF. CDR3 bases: TGTGCCACCAGCACCAGACAGGTTGGCAATCAGCCCCAGCATTTT.

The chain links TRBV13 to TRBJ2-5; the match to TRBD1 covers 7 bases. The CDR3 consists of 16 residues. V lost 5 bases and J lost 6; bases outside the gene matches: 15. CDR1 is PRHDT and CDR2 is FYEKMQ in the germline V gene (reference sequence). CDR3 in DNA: TGTGCCAGCAGCCTTTGGGGTGTTACAGGGGAAAAGACCCAGTACTTC. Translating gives CASSLWGVTGEKTQYF. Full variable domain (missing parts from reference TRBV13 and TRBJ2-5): AAGVIQSPRHLIKEKRETATLKCYPIPRHDTVYWYQQGPGQDPQFLISFYEKMQSDKGSIPDRFSAQQFSDYHSELNMSSLELGDSALYFCASSLWGVTGEKTQYFGPGTRLLVL.

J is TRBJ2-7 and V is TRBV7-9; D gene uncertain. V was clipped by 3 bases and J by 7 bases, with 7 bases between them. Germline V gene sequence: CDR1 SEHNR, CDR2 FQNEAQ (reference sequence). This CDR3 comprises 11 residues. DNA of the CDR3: TGTGCCAGCAGCTTTCAGGAAGAGCAGTACTTC. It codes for CASSFQEEQYF.

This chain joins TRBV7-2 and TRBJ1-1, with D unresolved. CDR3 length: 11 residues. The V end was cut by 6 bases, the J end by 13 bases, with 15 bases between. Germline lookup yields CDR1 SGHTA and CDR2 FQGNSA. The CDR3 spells CASSSLKSGFF. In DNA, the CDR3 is TGTGCCAGCAGTTCCCTTAAGTCAGGTTTCTTT.

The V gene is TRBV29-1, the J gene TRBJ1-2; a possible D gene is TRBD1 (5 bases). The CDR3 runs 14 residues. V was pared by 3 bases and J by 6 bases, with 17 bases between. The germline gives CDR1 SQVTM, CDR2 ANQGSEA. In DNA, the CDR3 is TGCAGCGTTGACCCTCGACAGATATCAAATGGCTACACCTTC. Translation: CSVDPRQISNGYTF.

The CDR3 loop is CASGSGTSYVNEQFF. CDR3 nucleotides: TGTGCTAGTGGCTCGGGGACTAGCTATGTCAATGAGCAGTTCTTC. V gene TRBV12-5 combines with J gene TRBJ2-1; 9 positions agree with TRBD2. With 6 bases clipped from V and 6 bases from J, the junction kept 9 bases outside the gene matches. This CDR3 comprises 15 residues. Germline V CDR1 and CDR2: LGHNT, FRNRAP.

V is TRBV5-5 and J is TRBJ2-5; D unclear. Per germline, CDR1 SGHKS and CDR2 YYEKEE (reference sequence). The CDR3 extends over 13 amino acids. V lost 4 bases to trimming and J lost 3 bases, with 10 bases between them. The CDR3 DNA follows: TGTGCCAGCAGCCTTGACTTGGAAGAGACCCAGTACTTC. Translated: CASSLDLEETQYF.

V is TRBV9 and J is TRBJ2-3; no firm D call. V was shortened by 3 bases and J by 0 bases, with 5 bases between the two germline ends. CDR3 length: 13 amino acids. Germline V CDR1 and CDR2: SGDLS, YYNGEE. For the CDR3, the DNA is TGTGCCAGCAGCGCCTATAGCACAGATACGCAGTATTTT. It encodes CASSAYSTDTQYF.

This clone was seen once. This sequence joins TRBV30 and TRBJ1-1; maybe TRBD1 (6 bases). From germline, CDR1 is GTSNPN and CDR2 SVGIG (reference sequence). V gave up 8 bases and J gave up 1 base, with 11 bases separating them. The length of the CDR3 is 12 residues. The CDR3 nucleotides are TGTGCCCGATCCAGGGGGAACACTGAAGCTTTCTTT. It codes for CARSRGNTEAFF.

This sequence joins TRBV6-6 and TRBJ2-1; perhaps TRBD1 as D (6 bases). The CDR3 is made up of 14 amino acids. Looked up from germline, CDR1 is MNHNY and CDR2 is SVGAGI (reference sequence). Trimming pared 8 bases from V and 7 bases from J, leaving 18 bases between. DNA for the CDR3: TGTGCCAGCGGCTTTCAGGGGATCAGGAATGAGCAGTTCTTC. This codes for CASGFQGIRNEQFF.

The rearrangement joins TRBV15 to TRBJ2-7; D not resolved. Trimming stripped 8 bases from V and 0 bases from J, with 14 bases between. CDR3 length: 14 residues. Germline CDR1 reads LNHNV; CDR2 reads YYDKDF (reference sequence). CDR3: CATARGPPSYEQYF. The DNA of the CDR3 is TGTGCCACCGCCCGCGGCCCGCCCTCCTACGAGCAGTACTTC.

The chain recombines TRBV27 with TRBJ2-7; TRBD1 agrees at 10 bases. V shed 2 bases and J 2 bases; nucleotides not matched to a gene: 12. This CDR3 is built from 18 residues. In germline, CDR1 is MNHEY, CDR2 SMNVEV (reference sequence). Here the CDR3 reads CASSLTNPGTGDPYEQYF. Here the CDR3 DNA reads TGTGCCAGCAGTTTAACTAACCCCGGGACAGGGGATCCCTACGAGCAGTACTTC.

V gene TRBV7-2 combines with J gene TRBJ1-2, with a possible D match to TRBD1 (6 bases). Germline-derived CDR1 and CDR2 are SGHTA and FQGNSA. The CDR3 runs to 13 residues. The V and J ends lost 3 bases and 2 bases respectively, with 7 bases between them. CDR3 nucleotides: TGTGCCAGCAGCTTTGACAGGAACTATGGCTACACCTTC. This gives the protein CASSFDRNYGYTF.

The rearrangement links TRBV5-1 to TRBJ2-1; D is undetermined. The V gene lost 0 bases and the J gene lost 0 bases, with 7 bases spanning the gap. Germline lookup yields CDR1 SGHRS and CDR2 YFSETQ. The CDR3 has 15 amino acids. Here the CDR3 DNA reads TGCGCCAGCAGCTTGGAACAAAGCTCCTACAATGAGCAGTTCTTC. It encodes CASSLEQSSYNEQFF.

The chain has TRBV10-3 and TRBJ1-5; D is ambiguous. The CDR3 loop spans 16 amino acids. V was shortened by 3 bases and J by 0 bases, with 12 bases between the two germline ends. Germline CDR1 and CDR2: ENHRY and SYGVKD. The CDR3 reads CAISDLVGLSNQPQHF. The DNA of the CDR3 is TGTGCCATCAGTGATCTGGTCGGACTTAGCAATCAGCCCCAGCATTTT.

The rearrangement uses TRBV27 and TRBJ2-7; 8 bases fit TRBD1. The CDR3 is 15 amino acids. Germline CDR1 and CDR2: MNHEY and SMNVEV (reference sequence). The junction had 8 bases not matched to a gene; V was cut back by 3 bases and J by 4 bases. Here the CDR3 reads CASSFLDRVGYEQYF. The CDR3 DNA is TGTGCCAGCAGTTTTCTGGACAGGGTTGGTTACGAGCAGTACTTC.

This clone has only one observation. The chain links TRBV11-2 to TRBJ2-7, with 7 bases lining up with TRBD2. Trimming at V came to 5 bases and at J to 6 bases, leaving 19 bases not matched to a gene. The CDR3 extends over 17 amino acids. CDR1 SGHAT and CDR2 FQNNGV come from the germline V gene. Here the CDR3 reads CASSPVGGTAERSEQYF. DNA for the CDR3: TGTGCCAGCAGCCCTGTCGGGGGGACTGCTGAGAGGAGCGAGCAGTACTTC.

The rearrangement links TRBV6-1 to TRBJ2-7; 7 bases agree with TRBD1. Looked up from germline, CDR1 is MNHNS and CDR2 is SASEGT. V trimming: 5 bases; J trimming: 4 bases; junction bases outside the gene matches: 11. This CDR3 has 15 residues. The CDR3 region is CASSNYRGASYEQYF. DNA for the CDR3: TGTGCCAGCAGTAACTACAGGGGTGCGAGTTACGAGCAGTACTTC.

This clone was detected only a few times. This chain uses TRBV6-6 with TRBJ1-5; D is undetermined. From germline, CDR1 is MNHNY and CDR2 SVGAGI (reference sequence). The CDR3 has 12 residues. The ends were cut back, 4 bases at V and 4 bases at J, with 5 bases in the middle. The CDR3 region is CASSLANQPQHF. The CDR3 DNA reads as TGTGCCAGCAGTTTGGCTAATCAGCCCCAGCATTTT.

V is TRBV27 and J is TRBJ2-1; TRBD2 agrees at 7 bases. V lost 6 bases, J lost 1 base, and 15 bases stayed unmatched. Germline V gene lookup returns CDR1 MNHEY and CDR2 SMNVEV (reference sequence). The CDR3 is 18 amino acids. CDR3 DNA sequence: TGTGCCAGCAGCTCACGGGTCGTGGATAGCGGGTCCTACAATGAGCAGTTCTTC. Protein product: CASSSRVVDSGSYNEQFF.

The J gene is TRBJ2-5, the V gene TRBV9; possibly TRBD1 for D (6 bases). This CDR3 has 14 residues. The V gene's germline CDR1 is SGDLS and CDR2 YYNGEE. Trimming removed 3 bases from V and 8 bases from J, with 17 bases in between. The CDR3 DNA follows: TGTGCCAGCAGCGCGACCGACAGGTCAACCACCCAGTACTTC. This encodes CASSATDRSTTQYF.

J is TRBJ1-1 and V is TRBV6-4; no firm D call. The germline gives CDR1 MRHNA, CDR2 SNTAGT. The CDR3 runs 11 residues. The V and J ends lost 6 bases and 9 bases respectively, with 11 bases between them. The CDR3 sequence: CASSEGGQAFF. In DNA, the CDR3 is TGTGCCAGCAGCGAGGGAGGGCAAGCTTTCTTT.

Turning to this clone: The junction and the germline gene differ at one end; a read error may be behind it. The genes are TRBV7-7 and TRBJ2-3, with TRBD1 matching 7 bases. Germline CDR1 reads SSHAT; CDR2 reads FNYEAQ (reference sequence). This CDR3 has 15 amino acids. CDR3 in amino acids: CASSSGTAPTDTQYF. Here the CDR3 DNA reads TGTGCTAGCAGCTCCGGGACAGCACCAACAGATACGCAGTATTTT.

The CDR3 nucleotides read TGTGCCAGCAGTTCCCCGGGACTAGCGAACTACAATGAGCAGTTCTTC. It is translated as CASSSPGLANYNEQFF. This chain joins TRBV6-5 and TRBJ2-1; 10 bases fit TRBD2. This CDR3 is 16 amino acids long. The germline CDR1 and CDR2 sequences are MNHEY and SVGAGI. With V trimmed by 4 bases and J by 3 bases, 6 bases remained unmatched.

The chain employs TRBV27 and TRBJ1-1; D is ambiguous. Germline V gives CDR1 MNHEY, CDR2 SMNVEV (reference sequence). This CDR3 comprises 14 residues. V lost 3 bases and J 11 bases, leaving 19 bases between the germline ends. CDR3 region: CASSFRGYLTSAFF. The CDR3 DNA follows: TGTGCCAGCAGTTTTCGGGGTTATTTAACTTCTGCTTTCTTT.

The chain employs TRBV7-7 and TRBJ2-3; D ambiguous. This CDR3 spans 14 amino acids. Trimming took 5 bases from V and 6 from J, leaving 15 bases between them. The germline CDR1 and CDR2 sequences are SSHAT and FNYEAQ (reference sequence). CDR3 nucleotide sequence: TGTGCCAGCAGCCCGAGCTCCGTAGTGGATACGCAGTATTTT. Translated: CASSPSSVVDTQYF.